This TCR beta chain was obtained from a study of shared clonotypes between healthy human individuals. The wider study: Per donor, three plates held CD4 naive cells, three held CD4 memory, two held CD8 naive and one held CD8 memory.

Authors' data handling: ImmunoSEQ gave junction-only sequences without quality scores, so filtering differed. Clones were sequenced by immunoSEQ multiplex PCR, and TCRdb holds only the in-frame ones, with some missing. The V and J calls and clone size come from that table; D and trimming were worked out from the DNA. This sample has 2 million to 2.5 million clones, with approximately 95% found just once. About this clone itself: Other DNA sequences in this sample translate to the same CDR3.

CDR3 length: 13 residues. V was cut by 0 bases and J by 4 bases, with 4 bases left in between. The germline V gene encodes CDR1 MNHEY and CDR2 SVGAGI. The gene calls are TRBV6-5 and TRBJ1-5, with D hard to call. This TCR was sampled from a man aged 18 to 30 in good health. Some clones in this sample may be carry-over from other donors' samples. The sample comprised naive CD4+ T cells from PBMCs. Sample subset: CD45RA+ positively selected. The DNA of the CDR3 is TGTGCCAGCAGTTACTCGAGTAATCAGCCCCAGCATTTT. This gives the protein CASSYSSNQPQHF.